The 21 T cell receptor beta chains given below trace back to one sample, sequenced in a study of blood T cells in healthy people across ages. A J-beta primer mix and a sample-barcoded 5' primer were used in a second PCR of roughly 6 to 11 cycles. TCRdb re-analysed the 5' RACE reads in MiXCR, keeping a single row per CDR3 protein. Among 1.5 million to 1.9 million distinct CDR3 sequences listed, under 55% were seen once. Sequencing was performed on blood. These receptors all come from a woman aged 18-29 years in good health.

This chain connects TRBV6-2 or TRBV6-3 to TRBJ1-5; 7 nucleotides line up with TRBD1. Per the germline V gene, CDR1 is MNHEY and CDR2 is SVGEGT. The CDR3 consists of 17 residues. V shed 4 bases, J shed 3 bases, and the junction held 12 bases outside the gene matches. CDR3 sequence: CASSSPDWGQINQPQHF. The CDR3, as DNA: TGTGCCAGCAGTTCCCCAGACTGGGGACAGATCAATCAGCCCCAGCATTTT.

The chain is built from TRBV9 and TRBJ2-1, with 12 nucleotides matching TRBD2. CDR1 and CDR2 from the germline V gene are SGDLS and YYNGEE. The CDR3 length is 16 residues. The J segment lost 5 bases and the V segment lost 3 bases, leaving 6 bases of the junction unmatched. CDR3: CASSGLTSGGDNEQFF. The CDR3 DNA follows: TGTGCCAGCAGCGGCCTGACTAGCGGGGGTGACAATGAGCAGTTCTTC.

The chain has TRBV12-5 and TRBJ2-5; D possibly corresponds to TRBD2 (6 bases). Trimming pared 0 bases from V and 1 base from J, leaving 9 bases between. Germline V gene data show CDR1 as LGHNT and CDR2 as FRNRAP. This CDR3 region has 15 residues. The CDR3 protein is CASGLVPGGQETQYF. CDR3 coding DNA: TGTGCTAGTGGTTTGGTACCCGGGGGCCAAGAGACCCAGTACTTC.

The table lists this clonotype with a few counts. The V gene is TRBV6-1, the J gene TRBJ1-5; TRBD1 might be the D (5 bases). The CDR3 has 20 amino acids. Germline CDR1 is MNHNS and CDR2 is SASEGT. Trimming removed 0 bases at V and 5 bases at J, with 26 bases between. The CDR3 DNA follows: TGTGCCAGCAGTGAAGCACCCTCCCTGAGGGGTCGGACTAGGGATCAGCCCCAGCATTTT. Translated, it gives CASSEAPSLRGRTRDQPQHF.

The chain links TRBV7-2 to TRBJ1-5; 7 bases map to TRBD1. Trimming at V came to 5 bases and at J to 0 bases, leaving 4 bases not matched to a gene. Germline V CDR1 and CDR2: SGHTA, FQGNSA. The CDR3 totals 15 residues. CDR3 protein: CASSPNRGSNQPQHF. CDR3 sequence (DNA): TGTGCCAGCAGCCCAAACAGGGGTAGCAATCAGCCCCAGCATTTT.

This clonotype was picked up a small number of times. V and J are TRBV5-6 and TRBJ2-5, with 7 bases fitting TRBD1. The CDR3 covers 16 residues. Germline values: CDR1 SGHDT, CDR2 YYEEEE. With 6 bases clipped from V and 5 bases from J, the junction kept 16 bases outside the gene matches. The CDR3 sequence is CASNSIGQAMEETQYF. The CDR3 region has the DNA TGTGCCAGCAACTCGATCGGACAGGCCATGGAGGAGACCCAGTACTTC. The variable domain in full, with the rest retrieved from reference TRBV5-6 and TRBJ2-5, is DAGVTQSPTHLIKTRGQQVTLRCSPKSGHDTVSWYQQALGQGPQFIFQYYEEEERQRGNFPDRFSGHQFPNYSSELNVNALLLGDSALYLCASNSIGQAMEETQYFGPGTRLLVL.

This clonotype was seen only a few times. This rearrangement joins TRBV4-1 to TRBJ1-5; D gene uncertain. Germline V CDR1 and CDR2: MGHRA, YSYEKL. The CDR3 is 15 residues long. The V end lost 0 bases, the J end lost 4 bases, and 10 bases lay between the germline ends. The CDR3 loop reads CASSQDGQLNQPQHF. For the CDR3, the DNA is TGCGCCAGCAGCCAAGACGGGCAGTTGAATCAGCCCCAGCATTTT.

This clonotype was observed a handful of times. The CDR3 protein is CASSLAGTGSRAFF. The CDR3 DNA is TGTGCCAGCAGCTTAGCGGGGACAGGGTCTCGGGCTTTCTTT. V gene TRBV7-9 combines with J gene TRBJ1-1, with 9 bases identical to TRBD1. Unmatched junction bases numbered 7, after V lost 0 bases and J lost 11 bases. Germline values: CDR1 SEHNR, CDR2 FQNEAQ (reference sequence). The CDR3 totals 14 residues.

This clonotype turned up a few times. This chain links TRBV10-3 with TRBJ2-7, with D possibly being TRBD2 (6 bases). With 6 bases removed from V and 5 bases from J, the gap between germline ends came to 17 bases. CDR3 length equals 14 residues. Germline V CDR1 and CDR2: ENHRY, SYGVKD. The CDR3: CAISGSSVIDEQYF. The CDR3 bases are TGTGCCATCAGCGGGAGTAGCGTTATCGACGAGCAGTACTTC.

The V gene is TRBV2, the J gene TRBJ2-3; no firm D call. Germline lookup yields CDR1 SNHLY and CDR2 FYNNEI. Between the trimmed V and J ends, which lost 3 bases and 0 bases, there was a span of 10 bases. This CDR3 is built from 15 residues. CDR3 nucleotides: TGTGCCAGCAGTGATGAACGAGCTAGCACAGATACGCAGTATTTT. Protein sequence: CASSDERASTDTQYF.

This clonotype showed up just a few times. The gene calls are TRBV6-5 and TRBJ2-5; D remains unclear. Trimming removed 6 bases from V and 4 bases from J, with 12 bases in between. The CDR3 covers 13 residues. Germline V gene lookup returns CDR1 MNHEY and CDR2 SVGAGI. The CDR3 is CASRLAFAETQYF. The CDR3 DNA is TGTGCCAGCAGACTGGCCTTTGCAGAGACCCAGTACTTC.

Comment on this clonotype: A much larger clone differs by one base, so this may be a read error. The rearrangement links TRBV7-8 to TRBJ2-5; D unresolved. This CDR3 has 13 residues. The V end was cut by 0 bases, the J end by 11 bases, with 13 bases between. Germline lookup yields CDR1 SGHVS and CDR2 FQNEAQ. Here the CDR3 DNA reads TGTGCCAGCAGCTTAGCCCCCCAGAATGAGCAGTACTTC. Protein product: CASSLAPQNEQYF.

In its sample, this clonotype was seen a few times. V gene TRBV9 combines with J gene TRBJ2-1; 7 nucleotides align to TRBD2. V shed 3 bases, J shed 6 bases, and the junction held 15 bases outside the gene matches. Germline V CDR1 and CDR2: SGDLS, YYNGEE. CDR3 length equals 17 residues. CDR3: CASSASFRTRGSNEQFF. The CDR3 DNA follows: TGTGCCAGCAGCGCCAGCTTTCGGACTAGAGGGAGCAATGAGCAGTTCTTC.

The rearrangement joins TRBV7-2 to TRBJ2-3, with TRBD1 matching 7 bases. The V and J ends lost 5 bases and 5 bases, in that order; junction bases with no gene match: 7. From germline, CDR1 is SGHTA and CDR2 FQGNSA. The CDR3 spans 14 residues. This chain's CDR3 is CASSKDRTQDTQYF. CDR3 DNA: TGTGCCAGCAGCAAGGACAGGACCCAAGATACGCAGTATTTT.

The sample holds one count of this clonotype. The chain recombines TRBV12-3 or TRBV12-4 with TRBJ2-5; D is unresolved. The J call is uncertain, as TRBJ2-1 better fits the DNA end. The CDR3 runs 11 residues. CDR3 nucleotides: TGTGCCAGCAGAAACGCAGAGACCCAGTTCTTC. Encoded protein: CASRNAETQFF.

This clonotype has ten or more counts. V gene TRBV10-3 combines with J gene TRBJ1-2; D remains unclear. The germline V gene has CDR1 ENHRY and CDR2 SYGVKD. The ends were cut back, 3 bases at V and 2 bases at J, with 7 bases in the middle. This CDR3 comprises 13 residues. In nucleotides, the CDR3 is TGTGCCATCAGTGACCGAGGGAACTATGGCTACACCTTC. It specifies CAISDRGNYGYTF.

V gene TRBV5-6 combines with J gene TRBJ2-1; a weak D match, TRBD2 (7 bases). Germline loops: CDR1 SGHDT, CDR2 YYEEEE. This CDR3 has 15 residues. V lost 5 bases and J lost 2, with 14 bases in between. The CDR3 region has the DNA TGTGCCAGCAGTTTGTGGGGGGGCGCCTACAATGAGCAGTTCTTC. This translates into CASSLWGGAYNEQFF. The full variable domain, its missing parts supplied by reference TRBV5-6 and TRBJ2-1, is DAGVTQSPTHLIKTRGQQVTLRCSPKSGHDTVSWYQQALGQGPQFIFQYYEEEERQRGNFPDRFSGHQFPNYSSELNVNALLLGDSALYLCASSLWGGAYNEQFFGPGTRLTVL.

This clonotype was recorded a few times. This CDR3 reads CASSQSGTTDYEQYF. CDR3 coding DNA: TGTGCCAGCAGCCAATCCGGGACTACCGACTACGAGCAGTACTTC. The chain is built from TRBV16 and TRBJ2-7; the match to TRBD2 covers 7 bases. The V and J ends lost 0 bases and 3 bases, in that order; junction bases with no gene match: 5. The CDR3 sequence is 15 residues long. Germline V gene data show CDR1 as KGHSY and CDR2 as FQNENV. Complete variable domain (other parts from reference TRBV16 and TRBJ2-7): GEEVAQTPKHLVRGEGQKAKLYCAPIKGHSYVFWYQQVLKNEFKFLISFQNENVFDETGMPKERFSAKCLPNSPCSLEIQATKLEDSAVYFCASSQSGTTDYEQYFGPGTRLTVT.

This clonotype has just a few counts. The CDR3, as DNA: TGCAGCGTTAAACTTACGGGGGAGACCCAGTACTTC. It encodes CSVKLTGETQYF. The V gene is TRBV29-1, the J gene TRBJ2-5; weak D call: TRBD2 (5 bases). The CDR3 totals 12 residues. V was pared by 5 bases and J by 5 bases, with 12 bases between. Germline-derived CDR1 and CDR2 are SQVTM and ANQGSEA.

This clonotype was counted a few times. The rearrangement links TRBV20-1 to TRBJ1-5; D may be TRBD1 (6 bases). The CDR3 has 14 amino acids. CDR1 is DFQATT, CDR2 SNEGSKA, per germline (reference sequence). V was clipped by 0 bases and J by 3 bases, with 9 bases between them. The CDR3 here is CSARDDRYNQPQHF. DNA for the CDR3: TGCAGTGCTAGAGACGACAGGTACAATCAGCCCCAGCATTTT.

This clonotype appeared many times. The chain joins TRBV2 to TRBJ2-4; D unresolved. This CDR3 spans 14 amino acids. Trimming removed 2 bases from V and 3 bases from J, with 8 bases in between. The germline V gene encodes CDR1 SNHLY and CDR2 FYNNEI. CDR3 protein: CASSEQGYKNIQYF. DNA of the CDR3: TGTGCCAGCAGTGAACAAGGGTACAAAAACATTCAGTACTTC.